The 18 T cell receptor beta chains listed next were all sequenced from one sample in a study of Graves' ophthalmopathy and Graves' hyperthyroidism. RNA transcripts served as template for amplifying TCR beta CDR3 sequences. HTBI-primed first-round RT-PCR preceded second-round multiplex PCR. TCRdb reanalysed the multiplex PCR reads using MiXCR and keeps one entry per CDR3 protein. The sample lists 350,000 to 400,000 distinct CDR3 sequences, approximately 20% occurring once. Sequencing was performed on peripheral blood. The receptor set was obtained from a woman aged 18-35 years with Graves' ophthalmopathy.

This clonotype was seen at least ten times. The rearrangement uses TRBV24-1 and TRBJ2-7; D is uncertain. Germline CDR1 KGHDR, CDR2 SFDVKD. The ends were cut back, 4 bases at V and 1 base at J, with 7 bases in the middle. This CDR3 region has 13 residues. CDR3 residues: CATSDSRSYEQYF. The CDR3 nucleotides are TGTGCCACCAGTGACTCGAGGTCCTACGAGCAGTACTTC.

This clonotype showed up many times. The rearrangement links TRBV6-1 to TRBJ2-7; tentatively, D is TRBD2 (6 bases). From germline, CDR1 is MNHNS and CDR2 SASEGT. Trimming took off 6 bases at V and 6 bases at J, with 12 bases between the two ends. The CDR3 has 12 amino acids. The CDR3 loop reads CASSVGGSEQYF. CDR3 nucleotides: TGTGCCAGCAGCGTGGGGGGATCCGAGCAGTACTTC.

Many counts were recorded for this clonotype. V is TRBV11-2 and J is TRBJ2-5; D gene uncertain. The CDR3 sequence is 12 residues long. Germline CDR1 reads SGHAT; CDR2 reads FQNNGV. V dropped 1 base and J dropped 11 bases, with 11 bases sitting between them. The CDR3 spells CASSLVPPPQYF. DNA for the CDR3: TGTGCCAGCAGCTTAGTTCCTCCCCCGCAGTACTTC.

The sample holds many counts of this clonotype. CDR3 sequence: CSARDLQIMNQPQHF. Written as DNA, the CDR3 is TGCAGTGCTAGAGATCTTCAGATAATGAATCAGCCCCAGCATTTT. J is TRBJ1-5 and V is TRBV20-1; D is ambiguous. This CDR3 comprises 15 residues. The germline V gene encodes CDR1 DFQATT and CDR2 SNEGSKA (reference sequence). Trimming removed 0 bases from V and 4 bases from J, with 13 bases in between.

J is TRBJ1-3 and V is TRBV12-5; D not certain. V was shortened by 0 bases and J by 0 bases, with 15 bases between the two germline ends. CDR3 size: 18 residues. Germline values: CDR1 LGHNT, CDR2 FRNRAP. The CDR3 coding sequence is TGTGCTAGTGGTTTGGTCATGGGTCGGACTAGCTCTGGAAACACCATATATTTT. The encoded protein is CASGLVMGRTSSGNTIYF.

The gene calls are TRBV30 and TRBJ1-2; D is unresolved. Between the trimmed V and J ends, which lost 7 bases and 8 bases, there was a span of 14 bases. The length of the CDR3 is 11 residues. Germline V gives CDR1 GTSNPN, CDR2 SVGIG (reference sequence). The CDR3 region has the DNA TGTGCCTCGAATGGTGCTCCCGGCTACACCTTC. Residues: CASNGAPGYTF.

In this sample, this clonotype turned up many times. V usage is TRBV12-3 or TRBV12-4 and J usage is TRBJ2-2, with D possibly being TRBD1 (6 bases). There are 16 residues in the CDR3. Deletions cut 3 bases from V and 4 bases from J, with 15 bases between. Here the CDR3 reads CASSFIAGRGTGELFF. The DNA of the CDR3 is TGTGCCAGCAGTTTCATCGCCGGCAGGGGCACCGGGGAGCTGTTTTTT.

This clonotype was seen at least ten times. V usage is TRBV6-1 and J usage is TRBJ1-2; TRBD1 matches 10 bases. Looked up from germline, CDR1 is MNHNS and CDR2 is SASEGT. The CDR3 is 15 amino acids. V dropped 6 bases and J dropped 6; count of bases not matched to a gene: 10. As DNA, the CDR3 is TGTGCCAGCAGCGGCAAGATCGGGACAGGGGATGGCTACACCTTC. Its translation: CASSGKIGTGDGYTF.

The table lists this clonotype with many counts. V usage is TRBV27 and J usage is TRBJ1-1, with a tentative D call TRBD1 (5 bases). V was shortened by 5 bases and J by 7 bases, with 8 bases between the two germline ends. From germline, CDR1 is MNHEY and CDR2 SMNVEV (reference sequence). The CDR3 extends over 11 amino acids. The CDR3 loop is CASSGGVEAFF. For the CDR3, the DNA is TGTGCCAGCAGTGGGGGAGTTGAAGCTTTCTTT.

This clonotype was observed at least ten times. The V call is TRBV30, the J call TRBJ2-5; D tentatively fits TRBD1 or TRBD2 (5 bases each). CDR1 and CDR2 (germline): GTSNPN, SVGIG (reference sequence). V was clipped by 7 bases and J by 9 bases, with 18 bases between them. This CDR3 spans 12 amino acids. CDR3 region: CASQPPRGSQYF. The CDR3 DNA sequence: TGTGCCTCTCAACCCCCTCGGGGCTCCCAGTACTTC.

This chain links TRBV30 with TRBJ2-7; 7 nucleotides align to TRBD1. V lost 1 base to trimming and J lost 2 bases; unmatched junction nucleotides: 2. The CDR3 covers 13 residues. From germline, CDR1 is GTSNPN and CDR2 SVGIG (reference sequence). This CDR3 is CAWSADRPYEQYF. CDR3 in DNA: TGTGCCTGGAGTGCGGACAGGCCCTACGAGCAGTACTTC.

The chain links TRBV18 to TRBJ2-2, with D tentatively TRBD1 or TRBD2 (5 bases each). Looked up from germline, CDR1 is KGHSH and CDR2 is LQKENI. V lost 0 bases to trimming and J lost 4 bases, with 9 bases between them. This CDR3 is built from 15 residues. CDR3 sequence: CASSPPRGGTGELFF. The CDR3, as DNA: TGTGCCAGCTCACCACCCCGGGGCGGCACCGGGGAGCTGTTTTTT.

This clonotype has a count of ten or more. This chain connects TRBV15 to TRBJ1-1; tentative D call: TRBD1 (5 bases). Trimming cost V 2 bases and J 3 bases, with 7 bases left between them. Germline lookup yields CDR1 LNHNV and CDR2 YYDKDF (reference sequence). The CDR3 contains 13 residues. Here the CDR3 DNA reads TGTGCCACCAGCAGAAGGACATACACTGAAGCTTTCTTT. Its protein product is CATSRRTYTEAFF.

The sample holds many counts of this clonotype. V and J are TRBV6-2 or TRBV6-3 and TRBJ1-5; tentative D call: TRBD1 (6 bases). Trimming left V 3 bases short and J 7 bases short, with 13 bases between. The CDR3 totals 14 residues. Germline CDR1 reads MNHEY; CDR2 reads SVGEGT. The CDR3 is CASSYLGALQPQHF. CDR3 nucleotide sequence: TGTGCCAGCAGTTATTTGGGGGCTTTGCAGCCCCAGCATTTT.

This clonotype has at least ten counts. The chain joins TRBV7-2 to TRBJ2-6; no reliable D call. The germline gives CDR1 SGHTA, CDR2 FQGNSA. Trimming cost V 0 bases and J 0 bases, with 9 bases left between them. The CDR3 is 17 residues long. This chain's CDR3 is CASSLANPISGANVLTF. The CDR3 DNA reads as TGTGCCAGCAGCTTAGCAAACCCTATCTCTGGGGCCAACGTCCTGACTTTC.

This clonotype has a handful of counts. The chain recombines TRBV28 with TRBJ1-2, with D maybe TRBD1 (5 bases). This CDR3 comprises 15 residues. Trimming pared 3 bases from V and 4 bases from J, leaving 15 bases between. Looked up from germline, CDR1 is MDHEN and CDR2 is SYDVKM. The CDR3 is CASSLVGAVFYGYTF. The DNA of the CDR3 is TGTGCCAGCAGTTTGGTCGGGGCGGTTTTCTATGGCTACACCTTC.

The table lists this clonotype with many counts. This chain uses TRBV27 with TRBJ2-5, with 7 positions matching TRBD1. The CDR3 runs to 17 residues. From germline, CDR1 is MNHEY and CDR2 SMNVEV (reference sequence). Trimming removed 5 bases from V and 4 bases from J; junction bases left unmatched: 16. The CDR3 DNA sequence: TGTGCCAGCAGTCCATTACTCCGACAGGGTGGAAGAGAGACCCAGTACTTC. Its translation: CASSPLLRQGGRETQYF.

This clonotype has at least ten counts. The V and J genes are TRBV18 and TRBJ2-5; D possibly uses TRBD1 or TRBD2 (6 bases each). The CDR3 sequence is 15 residues long. V dropped 2 bases and J dropped 2 bases, with 12 bases sitting between them. CDR1 is KGHSH and CDR2 is LQKENI in the germline V gene. CDR3 nucleotide sequence: TGTGCCAGCTCACCATGGGGCGGGACACAAGAGACCCAGTACTTC. Translated: CASSPWGGTQETQYF.